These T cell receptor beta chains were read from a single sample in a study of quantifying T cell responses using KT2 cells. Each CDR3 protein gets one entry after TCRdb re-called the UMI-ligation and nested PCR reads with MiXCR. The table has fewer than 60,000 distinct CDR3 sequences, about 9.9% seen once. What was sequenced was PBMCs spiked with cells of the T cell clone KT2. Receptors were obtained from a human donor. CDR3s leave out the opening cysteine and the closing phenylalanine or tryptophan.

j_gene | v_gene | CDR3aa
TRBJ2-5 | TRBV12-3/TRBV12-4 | ASSPRPAGGQETQY
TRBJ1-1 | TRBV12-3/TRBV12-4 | ASRQGMGTEAF
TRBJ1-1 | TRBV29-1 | SVDEERALRTEAF
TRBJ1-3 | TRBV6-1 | ASTGGYSGNTIY
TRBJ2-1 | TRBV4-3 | ASSQGVAGGNEQF
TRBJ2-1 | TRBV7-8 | ASSFSRLAGYNEQF
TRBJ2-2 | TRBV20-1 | SAVKVGQANTGELF
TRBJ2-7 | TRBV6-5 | ASSLRGFMGEQY
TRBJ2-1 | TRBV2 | ARSVRATGDEQF
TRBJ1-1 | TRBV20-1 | SARESGDTEAF
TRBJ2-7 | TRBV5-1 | ASSPRTETYEQY
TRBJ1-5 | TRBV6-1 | ASSEAEGLGYSNQPQH
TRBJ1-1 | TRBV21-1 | ASSKRSFDLSGTEAF
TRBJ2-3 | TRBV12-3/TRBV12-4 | ASIGLNTDTQY
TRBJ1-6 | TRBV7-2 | ASSLAPVLPLH
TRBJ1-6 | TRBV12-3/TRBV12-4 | ASSPTGGFYNSPLH
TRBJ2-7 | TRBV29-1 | SVTGTSGTPAPEQY
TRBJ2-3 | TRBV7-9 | ASRLGGRADTQY
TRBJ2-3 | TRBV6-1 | ASSDPPLAGAISSTQY
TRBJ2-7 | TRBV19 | ASSGEGAEYEQY
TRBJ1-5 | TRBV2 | ASKREGLGNQPQH
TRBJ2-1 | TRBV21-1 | ASLTGTGLSYNEQF
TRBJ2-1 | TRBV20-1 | SGTSGRVPNEQF
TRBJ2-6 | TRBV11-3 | ASSLEQGRGGGANVLT
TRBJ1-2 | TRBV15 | ATRQGLASDGYT
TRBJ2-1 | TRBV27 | ASSWGIGEQF
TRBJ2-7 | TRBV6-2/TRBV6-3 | ASSYSIGEQY
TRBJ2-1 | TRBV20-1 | SVKRGTSGSHEQF
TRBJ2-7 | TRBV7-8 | ASSSGTGGQY
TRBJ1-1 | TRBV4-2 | ASSHGPGQVYAEAF
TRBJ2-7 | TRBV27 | ASRGTSGSSYEQY
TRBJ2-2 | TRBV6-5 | ASSGARPGELF
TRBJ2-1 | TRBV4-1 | ASSQDSQNLPYNEQF
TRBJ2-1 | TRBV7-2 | ASSHRQNEQF
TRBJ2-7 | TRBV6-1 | ASIRTATLSYEQY
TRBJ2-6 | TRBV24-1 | ATSETGGFGANVLT
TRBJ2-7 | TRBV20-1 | SATPASAPTYEQY
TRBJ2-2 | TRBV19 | ATNWRGQGSGELF
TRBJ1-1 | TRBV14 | ASSQRARGENTEAF
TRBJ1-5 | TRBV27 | ASRSMGNNQPQH
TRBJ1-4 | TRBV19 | ASSFRQGNEKLF
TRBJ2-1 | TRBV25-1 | ASSAYNEQF
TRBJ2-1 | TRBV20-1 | SASILAGLNNEQF
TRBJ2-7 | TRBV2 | ASIRALSSYEQY
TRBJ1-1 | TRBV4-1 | ASSQGQGRFTEAF
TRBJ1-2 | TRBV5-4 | ASSFIGLSYGYT
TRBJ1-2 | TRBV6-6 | ASSYSTDGYDGYT
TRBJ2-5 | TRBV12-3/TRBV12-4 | ASSRDSTQETQY
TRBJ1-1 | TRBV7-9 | ASSYGTAYIMNTEAF
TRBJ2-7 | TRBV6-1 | ASSEASGTGAYEQY
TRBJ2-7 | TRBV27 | ASSNRDVYEQY
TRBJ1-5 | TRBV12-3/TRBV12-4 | ASSLTGVEGNQPQH
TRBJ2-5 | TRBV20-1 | SAEDDKETQY
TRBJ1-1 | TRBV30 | AWSHRDRDDTEAF
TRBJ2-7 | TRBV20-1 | SARRRQGFIHEQY
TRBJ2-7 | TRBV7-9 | ASSGPLREGPYEQY
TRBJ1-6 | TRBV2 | ASKPGGGNNSPLH